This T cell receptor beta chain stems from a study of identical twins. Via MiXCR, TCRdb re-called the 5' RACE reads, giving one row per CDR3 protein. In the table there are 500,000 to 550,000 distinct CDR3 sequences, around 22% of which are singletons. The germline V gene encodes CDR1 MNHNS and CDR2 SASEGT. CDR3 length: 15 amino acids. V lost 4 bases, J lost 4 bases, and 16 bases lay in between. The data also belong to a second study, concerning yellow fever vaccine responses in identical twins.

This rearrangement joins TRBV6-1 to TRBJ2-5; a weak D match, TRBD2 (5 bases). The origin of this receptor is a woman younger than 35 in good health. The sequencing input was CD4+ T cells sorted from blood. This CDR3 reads CASSVQAAYRETQYF. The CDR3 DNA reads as TGTGCCAGCAGTGTGCAAGCGGCGTATCGAGAGACCCAGTACTTC.